Listed here is a single TCR beta chain. Original processing methods: For nucleated cells, counts were estimated from reference gene primer amplification. This table comes from immunoSEQ multiplex PCR, and its TCRdb copy is limited to in-frame clones, with some not included. The DNA was the basis for D and trimming; V, J and clone size are from that table. Here the sample spans tens of thousands of clones, 82% being singletons. V was pared by 5 bases and J by 2 bases, with 13 bases between. The CDR3 contains 14 residues. Germline CDR1 SGHAT, CDR2 FQNNGV. This entry comes from a study of blood T cell repertoires in COVID-19. Study background: Sites in the United States, Italy and Spain provided acute and convalescent COVID-19 samples. Sources were T cells, B-cell-depleted T cells, or PBMCs; the material itself was cDNA or gDNA.

This chain links TRBV11-2 with TRBJ2-7; TRBD1 might be the D (6 bases). Sequencing was carried out using peripheral blood. This TCR came from a man aged 55 to 70 with acute or convalescent COVID-19. CDR3 in amino acids: CASSRTGIAYEQYF. The CDR3, as DNA: TGTGCCAGCAGCCGTACAGGGATTGCCTACGAGCAGTACTTC.